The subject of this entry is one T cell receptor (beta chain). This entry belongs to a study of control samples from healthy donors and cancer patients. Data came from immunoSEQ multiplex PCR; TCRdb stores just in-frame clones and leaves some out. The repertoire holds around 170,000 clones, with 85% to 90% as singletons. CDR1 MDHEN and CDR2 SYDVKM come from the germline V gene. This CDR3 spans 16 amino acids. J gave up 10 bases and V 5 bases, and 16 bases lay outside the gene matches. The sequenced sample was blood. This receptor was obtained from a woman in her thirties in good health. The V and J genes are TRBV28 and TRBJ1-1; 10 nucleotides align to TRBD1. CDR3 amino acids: CASSLLRRGQGFGAFF. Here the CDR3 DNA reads TGTGCCAGCAGTCTTCTCCGTAGGGGACAGGGGTTCGGAGCTTTCTTT.